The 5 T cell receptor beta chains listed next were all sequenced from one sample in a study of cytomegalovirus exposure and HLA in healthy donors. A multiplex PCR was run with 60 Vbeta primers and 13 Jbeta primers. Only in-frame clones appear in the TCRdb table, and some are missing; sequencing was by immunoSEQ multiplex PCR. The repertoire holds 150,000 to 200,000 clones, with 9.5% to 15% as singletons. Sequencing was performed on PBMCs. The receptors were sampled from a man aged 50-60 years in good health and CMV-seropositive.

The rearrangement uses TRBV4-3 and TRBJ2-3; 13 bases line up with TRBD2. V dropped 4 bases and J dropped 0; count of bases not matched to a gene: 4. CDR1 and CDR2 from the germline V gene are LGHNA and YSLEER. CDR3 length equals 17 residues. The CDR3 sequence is CASSPLGLAGSTDTQYF. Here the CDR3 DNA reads TGCGCCAGCAGCCCACTGGGACTAGCGGGAAGCACAGATACGCAGTATTTT.

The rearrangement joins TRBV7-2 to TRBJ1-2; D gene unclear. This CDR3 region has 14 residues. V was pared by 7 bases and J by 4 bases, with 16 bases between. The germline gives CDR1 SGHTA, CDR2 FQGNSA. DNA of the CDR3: TGTGCCAGCACCAAGGCCCAGCGGAGCTATGGCTACACCTTC. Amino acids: CASTKAQRSYGYTF. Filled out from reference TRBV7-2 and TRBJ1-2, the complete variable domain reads GAGVSQSPSNKVTEKGKDVELRCDPISGHTALYWYRQSLGQGLEFLIYFQGNSAPDKSGLPSDRFSAERTGGSVSTLTIQRTQQEDSAVYLCASTKAQRSYGYTFGSGTRLTVV.

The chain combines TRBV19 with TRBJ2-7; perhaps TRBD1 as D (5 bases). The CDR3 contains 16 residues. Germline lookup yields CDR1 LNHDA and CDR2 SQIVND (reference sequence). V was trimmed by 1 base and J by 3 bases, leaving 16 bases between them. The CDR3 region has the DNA TGTGCCAGTAGTATAGTAGGGTCAGGGCTAAACTACGAGCAGTACTTC. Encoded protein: CASSIVGSGLNYEQYF. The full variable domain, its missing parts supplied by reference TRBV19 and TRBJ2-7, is DGGITQSPKYLFRKEGQNVTLSCEQNLNHDAMYWYRQDPGQGLRLIYYSQIVNDFQKGDIAEGYSVSREKKESFPLTVTSAQKNPTAFYLCASSIVGSGLNYEQYFGPGTRLTVT.

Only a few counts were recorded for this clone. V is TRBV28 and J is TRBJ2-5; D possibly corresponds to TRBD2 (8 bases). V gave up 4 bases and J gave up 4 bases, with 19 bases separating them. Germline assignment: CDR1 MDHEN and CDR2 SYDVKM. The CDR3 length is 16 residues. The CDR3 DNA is TGTGCCAGCAGTTCTCCGGGGGGGCCAGGGGGAGAGACCCAGTACTTC. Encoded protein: CASSSPGGPGGETQYF.

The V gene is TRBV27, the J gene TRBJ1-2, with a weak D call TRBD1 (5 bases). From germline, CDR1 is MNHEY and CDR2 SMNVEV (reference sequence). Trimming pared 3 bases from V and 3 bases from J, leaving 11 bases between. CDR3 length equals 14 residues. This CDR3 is CASSFRVGHYGYTF. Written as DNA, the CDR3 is TGTGCCAGCAGTTTCAGGGTAGGACACTATGGCTACACCTTC.